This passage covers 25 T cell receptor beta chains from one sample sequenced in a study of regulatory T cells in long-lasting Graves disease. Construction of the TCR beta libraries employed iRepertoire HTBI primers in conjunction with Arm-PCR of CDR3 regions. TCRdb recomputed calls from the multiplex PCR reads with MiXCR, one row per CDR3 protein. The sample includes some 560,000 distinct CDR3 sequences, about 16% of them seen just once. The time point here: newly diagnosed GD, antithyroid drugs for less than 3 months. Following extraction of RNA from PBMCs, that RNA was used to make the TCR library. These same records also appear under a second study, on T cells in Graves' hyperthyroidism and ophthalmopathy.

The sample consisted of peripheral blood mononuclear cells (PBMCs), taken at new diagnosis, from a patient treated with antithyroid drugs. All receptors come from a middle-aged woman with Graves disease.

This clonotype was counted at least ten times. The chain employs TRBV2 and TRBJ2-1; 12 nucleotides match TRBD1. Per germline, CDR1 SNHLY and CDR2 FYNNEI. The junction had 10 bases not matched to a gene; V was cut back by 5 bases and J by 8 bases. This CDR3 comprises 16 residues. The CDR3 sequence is CASSLGWDRGLDEQFF. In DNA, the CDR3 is TGTGCCAGCAGTCTGGGATGGGACAGGGGGCTGGATGAGCAGTTCTTC.

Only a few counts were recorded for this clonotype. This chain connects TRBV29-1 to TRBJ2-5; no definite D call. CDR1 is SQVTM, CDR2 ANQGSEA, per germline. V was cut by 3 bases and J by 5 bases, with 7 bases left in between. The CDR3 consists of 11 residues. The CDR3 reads CSVDSGETQYF. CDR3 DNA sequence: TGCAGCGTTGATAGTGGGGAGACCCAGTACTTC.

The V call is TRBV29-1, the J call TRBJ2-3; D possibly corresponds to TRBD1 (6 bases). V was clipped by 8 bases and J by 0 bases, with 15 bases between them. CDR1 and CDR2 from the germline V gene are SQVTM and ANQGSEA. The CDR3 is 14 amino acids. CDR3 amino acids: CSIFTGSSTDTQYF. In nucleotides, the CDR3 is TGCAGCATATTTACAGGGTCTAGCACAGATACGCAGTATTTT.

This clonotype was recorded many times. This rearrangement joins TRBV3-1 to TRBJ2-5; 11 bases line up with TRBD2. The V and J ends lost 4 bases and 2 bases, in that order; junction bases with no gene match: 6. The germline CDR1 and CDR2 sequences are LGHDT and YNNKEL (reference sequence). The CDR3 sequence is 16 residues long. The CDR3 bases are TGTGCCAGCAGCCTAACTAGCGGGGGAAGGCAAGAGACCCAGTACTTC. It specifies CASSLTSGGRQETQYF.

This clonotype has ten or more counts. CDR3 nucleotides: TGTGCCAGCAGCTTAGCGACCAAGGGGGTGGCTTTCTTT. It encodes CASSLATKGVAFF. The chain couples TRBV7-9 to TRBJ1-1, with a possible D match to TRBD1 (6 bases). V lost 0 bases and J 11 bases, leaving 13 bases between the germline ends. The CDR3 covers 13 residues. Germline assignment: CDR1 SEHNR and CDR2 FQNEAQ (reference sequence). Variable domain in full (rest from reference TRBV7-9 and TRBJ1-1): DTGVSQNPRHKITKRGQNVTFRCDPISEHNRLYWYRQTLGQGPEFLTYFQNEAQLEKSRLLSDRFSAERPKGSFSTLEIQRTEQGDSAMYLCASSLATKGVAFFGQGTRLTVV.

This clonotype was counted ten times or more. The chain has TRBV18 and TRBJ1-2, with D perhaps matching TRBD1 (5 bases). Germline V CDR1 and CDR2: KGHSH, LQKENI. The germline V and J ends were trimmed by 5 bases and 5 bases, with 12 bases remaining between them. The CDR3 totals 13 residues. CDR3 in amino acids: CASSGNGGYGYTF. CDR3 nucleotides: TGTGCCAGCTCAGGCAATGGGGGATATGGCTACACCTTC.

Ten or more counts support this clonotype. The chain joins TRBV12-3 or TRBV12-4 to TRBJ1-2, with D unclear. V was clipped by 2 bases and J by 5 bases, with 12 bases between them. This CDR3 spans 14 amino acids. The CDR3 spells CASSLKSLYYGYTF. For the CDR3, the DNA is TGTGCCAGCAGTTTAAAATCTCTTTATTATGGCTACACCTTC.

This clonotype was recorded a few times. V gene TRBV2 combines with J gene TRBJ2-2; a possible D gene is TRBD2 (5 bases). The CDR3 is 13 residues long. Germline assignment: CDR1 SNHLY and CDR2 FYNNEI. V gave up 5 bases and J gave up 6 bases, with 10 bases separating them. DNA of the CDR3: TGTGCCAGCAGTACGGACTGGGCCGGGGAGCTGTTTTTT. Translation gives CASSTDWAGELFF.

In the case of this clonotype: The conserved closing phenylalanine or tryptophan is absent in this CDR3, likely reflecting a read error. The CDR3 nucleotides read TGCAGTGCTAGAGATATGGGTGAGAGTTCACCCCTCCACTAT. Amino acids: CSARDMGESSPLHY. The chain recombines TRBV20-1 with TRBJ1-6; D remains ambiguous. Germline V gene sequence: CDR1 DFQATT, CDR2 SNEGSKA (reference sequence). Trimming took 0 bases from V and 9 from J, leaving 12 bases between them. This CDR3 is 14 amino acids long.

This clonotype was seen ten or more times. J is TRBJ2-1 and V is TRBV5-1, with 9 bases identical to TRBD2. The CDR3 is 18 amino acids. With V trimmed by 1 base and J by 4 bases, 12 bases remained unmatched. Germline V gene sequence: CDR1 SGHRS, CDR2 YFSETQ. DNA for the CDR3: TGCGCCAGCAGCTTGAGCCCCGGGCTAGCGGGGTATTACAATGAGCAGTTCTTC. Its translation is CASSLSPGLAGYYNEQFF.

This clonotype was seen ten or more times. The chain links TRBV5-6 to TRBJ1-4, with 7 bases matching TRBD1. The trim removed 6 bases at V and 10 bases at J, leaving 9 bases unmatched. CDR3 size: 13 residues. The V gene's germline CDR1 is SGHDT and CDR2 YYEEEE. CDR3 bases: TGTGCCAGCACCGTGACAGGGCTCGGAAAACTGTTTTTT. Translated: CASTVTGLGKLFF. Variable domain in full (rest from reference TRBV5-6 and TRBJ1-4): DAGVTQSPTHLIKTRGQQVTLRCSPKSGHDTVSWYQQALGQGPQFIFQYYEEEERQRGNFPDRFSGHQFPNYSSELNVNALLLGDSALYLCASTVTGLGKLFFGSGTQLSVL.

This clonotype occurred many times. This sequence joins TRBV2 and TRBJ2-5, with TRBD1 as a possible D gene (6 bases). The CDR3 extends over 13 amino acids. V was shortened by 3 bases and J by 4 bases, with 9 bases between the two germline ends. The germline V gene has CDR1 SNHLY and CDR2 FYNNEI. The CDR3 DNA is TGTGCCAGCAGTGAGGTCAGGGGAGAGACCCAGTACTTC. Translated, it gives CASSEVRGETQYF.

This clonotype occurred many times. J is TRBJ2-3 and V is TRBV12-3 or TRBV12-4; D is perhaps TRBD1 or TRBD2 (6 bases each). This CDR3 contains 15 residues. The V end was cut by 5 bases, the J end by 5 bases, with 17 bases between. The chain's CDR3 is CASSQQGGMRDTQYF. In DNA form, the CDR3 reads TGTGCCAGCAGTCAACAGGGAGGCATGAGAGATACGCAGTATTTT.

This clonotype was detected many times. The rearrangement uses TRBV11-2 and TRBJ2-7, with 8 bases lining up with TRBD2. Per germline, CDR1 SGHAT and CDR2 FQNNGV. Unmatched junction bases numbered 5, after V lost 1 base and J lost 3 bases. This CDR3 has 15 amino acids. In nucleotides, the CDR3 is TGTGCCAGCAGCTTAGTGAGCGGGGGTTACTACGAGCAGTACTTC. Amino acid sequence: CASSLVSGGYYEQYF.

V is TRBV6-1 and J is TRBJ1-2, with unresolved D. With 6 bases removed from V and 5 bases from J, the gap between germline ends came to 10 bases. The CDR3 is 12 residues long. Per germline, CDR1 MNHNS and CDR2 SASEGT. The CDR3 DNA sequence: TGTGCCAGCAGCCCCGTATGGTATGGCTACACCTTC. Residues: CASSPVWYGYTF.

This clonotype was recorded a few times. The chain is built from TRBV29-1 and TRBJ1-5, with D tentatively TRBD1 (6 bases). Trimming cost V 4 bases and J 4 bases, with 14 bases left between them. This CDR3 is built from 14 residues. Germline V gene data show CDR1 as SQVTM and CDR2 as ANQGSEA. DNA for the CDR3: TGCAGCGTTGTAGTCTGGACAGTGAATCAGCCCCAGCATTTT. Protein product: CSVVVWTVNQPQHF.

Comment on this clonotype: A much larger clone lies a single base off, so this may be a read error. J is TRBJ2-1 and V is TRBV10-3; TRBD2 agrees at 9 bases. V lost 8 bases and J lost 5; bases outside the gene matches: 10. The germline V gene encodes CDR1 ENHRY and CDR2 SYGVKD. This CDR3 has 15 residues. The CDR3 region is CAIGGSSGGHNEQFF. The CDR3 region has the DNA TGTGCCATCGGTGGAAGTAGCGGGGGCCACAATGAGCAGTTCTTC.

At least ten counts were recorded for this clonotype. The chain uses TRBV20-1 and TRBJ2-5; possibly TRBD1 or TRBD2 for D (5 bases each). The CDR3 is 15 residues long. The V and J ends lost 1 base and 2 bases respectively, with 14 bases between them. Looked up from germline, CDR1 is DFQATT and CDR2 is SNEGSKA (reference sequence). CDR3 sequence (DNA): TGCAGTGCTAGAGGGGGACGGGGCGGACAAGAGACCCAGTACTTC. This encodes CSARGGRGGQETQYF.

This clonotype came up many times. The CDR3 loop is CASSSLLTAREVYEQYF. In DNA, the CDR3 is TGTGCCAGCAGTTCCCTACTCACGGCCCGGGAGGTCTACGAGCAGTACTTC. The chain joins TRBV28 to TRBJ2-7; TRBD2 aligns across 7 bases. Germline V CDR1 and CDR2: MDHEN, SYDVKM. The ends lost 4 bases at V and 3 bases at J; junction bases unmatched: 15. CDR3 length equals 17 residues.

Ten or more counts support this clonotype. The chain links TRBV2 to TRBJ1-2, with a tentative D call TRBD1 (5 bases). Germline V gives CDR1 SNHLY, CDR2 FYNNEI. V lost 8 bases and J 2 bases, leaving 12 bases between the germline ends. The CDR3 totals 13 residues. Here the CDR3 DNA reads TGTGCCAGCCGTGGGACCAACAACTATGGCTACACCTTC. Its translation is CASRGTNNYGYTF.

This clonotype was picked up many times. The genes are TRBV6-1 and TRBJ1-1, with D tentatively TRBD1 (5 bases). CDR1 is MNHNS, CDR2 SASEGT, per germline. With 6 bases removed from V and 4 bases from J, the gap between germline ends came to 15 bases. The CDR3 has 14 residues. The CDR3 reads CASSKTGQGTEAFF. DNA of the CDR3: TGTGCCAGCAGCAAAACCGGTCAGGGCACTGAAGCTTTCTTT.

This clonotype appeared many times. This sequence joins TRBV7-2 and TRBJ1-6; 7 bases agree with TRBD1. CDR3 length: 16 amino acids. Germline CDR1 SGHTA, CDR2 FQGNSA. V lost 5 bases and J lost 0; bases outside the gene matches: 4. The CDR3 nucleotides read TGTGCCAGCAGCAAGGACAGGAGCTCCTATAATTCACCCCTCCACTTT. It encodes CASSKDRSSYNSPLHF.

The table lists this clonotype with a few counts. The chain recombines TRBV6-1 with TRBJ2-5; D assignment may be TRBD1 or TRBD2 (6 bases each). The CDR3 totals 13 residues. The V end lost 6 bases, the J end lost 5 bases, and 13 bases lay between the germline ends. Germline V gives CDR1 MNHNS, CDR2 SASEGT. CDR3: CASRRGGHETQYF. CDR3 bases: TGTGCCAGCAGACGAGGGGGGCACGAGACCCAGTACTTC.

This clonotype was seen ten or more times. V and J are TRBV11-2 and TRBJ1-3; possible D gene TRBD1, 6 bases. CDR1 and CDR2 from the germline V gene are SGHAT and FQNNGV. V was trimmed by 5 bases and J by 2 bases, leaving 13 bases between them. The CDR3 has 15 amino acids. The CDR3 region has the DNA TGTGCCAGCAGCCCACAGGGAACGACTGGAAACACCATATATTTT. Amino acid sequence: CASSPQGTTGNTIYF.

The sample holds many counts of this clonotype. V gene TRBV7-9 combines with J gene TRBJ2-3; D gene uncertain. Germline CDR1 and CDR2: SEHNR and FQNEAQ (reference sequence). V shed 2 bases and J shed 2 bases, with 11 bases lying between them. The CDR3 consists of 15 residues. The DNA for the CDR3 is TGTGCCAGCAGCTTACTCGTAATCGTCACAGATACGCAGTATTTT. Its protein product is CASSLLVIVTDTQYF.